What follows are 17 T cell receptor beta chains derived from one specimen sequenced in a study of blood T cells in healthy people across ages. Primers used in a second PCR of about 7 to 12 cycles were a sample-barcoded 5' primer and a J-beta primer mix. MiXCR, applied by TCRdb to the 5' RACE reads, yields one record per CDR3 protein. The sample consists of roughly 800,000 distinct CDR3 sequences, under 30% of them appearing once. This sample also appeared in a second study, on T cells of mothers and their children.

The sample comprised blood. These receptors originate from a boy under 18 in good health.

The rearrangement links TRBV2 to TRBJ2-5; unclear D gene. Germline assignment: CDR1 SNHLY and CDR2 FYNNEI. CDR3 size: 11 residues. The V and J ends lost 9 bases and 2 bases respectively, with 7 bases between them. The DNA of the CDR3 is TGTGCCAGTGCCTTTCAAGAGACCCAGTACTTC. It codes for CASAFQETQYF.

The chain is built from TRBV7-2 and TRBJ2-7, with D uncertain. Looked up from germline, CDR1 is SGHTA and CDR2 is FQGNSA. The V gene lost 4 bases and the J gene lost 2 bases, with 9 bases spanning the gap. The CDR3 is 13 amino acids. The CDR3 loop reads CASSSGWAYEQYF. In nucleotides, the CDR3 is TGTGCCAGCAGCTCCGGGTGGGCCTACGAGCAGTACTTC.

V and J are TRBV14 and TRBJ2-2; 7 bases agree with TRBD2. Germline values: CDR1 SGHDN, CDR2 FVKESK. This CDR3 region has 15 residues. The V segment lost 3 bases and the J segment 6 bases; nucleotides outside the gene matches: 7. The CDR3 region is CASSHLFRGAGELFF. The CDR3 DNA follows: TGTGCCAGCAGCCACCTCTTCCGGGGGGCCGGGGAGCTGTTTTTT.

The chain combines TRBV28 with TRBJ2-2; TRBD1 aligns across 10 bases. Losses at the gene ends were 6 bases for V and 6 bases for J; bases not matched to a gene: 7. CDR3 length: 15 residues. From germline, CDR1 is MDHEN and CDR2 SYDVKM. The CDR3 loop reads CASSTGTGVSGELFF. The CDR3 coding sequence is TGTGCCAGCAGCACCGGGACAGGGGTGTCCGGGGAGCTGTTTTTT.

The chain has TRBV1 and TRBJ2-4; the DNA was not used to check the table's D call, TRBD1. TRBV1 is a pseudogene. The CDR3 sequence is 17 residues long. The CDR3 sequence is CTSSQPPGPLAKNIQYF. The CDR3 DNA follows: TGCACCAGCAGCCAGCCCCCAGGTCCTTTAGCCAAAAACATTCAGTACTTC.

The chain couples TRBV6-1 to TRBJ1-5; TRBD1 aligns across 9 bases. The CDR3 contains 17 residues. Germline V lookup: CDR1 MNHNS, CDR2 SASEGT. The J segment lost 7 bases and the V segment lost 7 bases, leaving 17 bases of the junction unmatched. CDR3 nucleotides: TGTGCCAGCAAAAACAGGGGGCGAAGGATAGGGGAGCAGCCCCAGCATTTT. Its translation is CASKNRGRRIGEQPQHF.

J is TRBJ1-1 and V is TRBV12-3 or TRBV12-4; D is undetermined. The V gene lost 8 bases and the J gene lost 0 bases, with 7 bases spanning the gap. CDR3 length: 12 amino acids. The CDR3 DNA sequence: TGTGCCAGCGGAAAGATGAACACTGAAGCTTTCTTT. This codes for CASGKMNTEAFF.

V is TRBV9 and J is TRBJ2-7, with a possible D match to TRBD2 (6 bases). CDR3 size: 15 residues. V gave up 0 bases and J gave up 4 bases, with 14 bases separating them. CDR1 is SGDLS, CDR2 YYNGEE, per germline. This CDR3 reads CASSVAGGDLYEQYF. The CDR3 region has the DNA TGTGCCAGCAGCGTAGCAGGAGGGGACCTTTACGAGCAGTACTTC.

This chain links TRBV27 with TRBJ2-3, with D possibly called TRBD1 or TRBD2 (6 bases each). The ends were cut back, 7 bases at V and 2 bases at J, with 13 bases in the middle. Germline V gives CDR1 MNHEY, CDR2 SMNVEV (reference sequence). CDR3 length equals 14 residues. The CDR3 DNA is TGTGCCAGCAAGGGGGGCTTCCCCACAGATACGCAGTATTTT. It is translated as CASKGGFPTDTQYF.

In its sample, this clonotype was seen a few times. V and J are TRBV6-4 and TRBJ1-5; 8 bases are shared with TRBD1. V was pared by 10 bases and J by 7 bases, with 9 bases of the junction left unmatched. CDR1 is MRHNA, CDR2 SNTAGT, per germline. CDR3 length equals 13 residues. The chain's CDR3 is CATRGQGGQPQHF. CDR3 nucleotides: TGTGCCACTCGAGGACAGGGAGGGCAGCCCCAGCATTTT.

This chain links TRBV2 with TRBJ2-3; 7 bases are shared with TRBD1. V lost 1 base to trimming and J lost 2 bases; unmatched junction nucleotides: 6. There are 16 residues in the CDR3. Germline-derived CDR1 and CDR2 are SNHLY and FYNNEI. The CDR3 loop reads CASSEGQGVNTDTQYF. The CDR3 DNA follows: TGTGCCAGCAGTGAAGGACAGGGCGTGAACACAGATACGCAGTATTTT. The whole variable domain, filled in from reference TRBV2 and TRBJ2-3, reads EPEVTQTPSHQVTQMGQEVILRCVPISNHLYFYWYRQILGQKVEFLVSFYNNEISEKSEIFDDQFSVERPDGSNFTLKIRSTKLEDSAMYFCASSEGQGVNTDTQYFGPGTRLTVL.

This clonotype came up a few times. The chain employs TRBV9 and TRBJ2-7; 7 bases are a match to TRBD2. With V trimmed by 0 bases and J by 7 bases, 10 bases remained unmatched. Germline V gene sequence: CDR1 SGDLS, CDR2 YYNGEE. The CDR3 contains 15 residues. The CDR3 DNA reads TGTGCCAGCAGCGTAGGCGCGAGCGGGACGGGTGAGCAGTACTTC. Protein sequence: CASSVGASGTGEQYF.

This clonotype turned up a few times. The CDR3 region is CASSIRTGNYGYTF. CDR3 in DNA: TGTGCCAGTAGTATTCGGACAGGGAACTATGGCTACACCTTC. V gene TRBV19 combines with J gene TRBJ1-2; 8 bases align to TRBD1. V dropped 3 bases and J dropped 2; count of bases not matched to a gene: 2. This CDR3 is built from 14 residues. The V gene's germline CDR1 is LNHDA and CDR2 SQIVND (reference sequence).

This clonotype was seen a handful of times. This chain connects TRBV12-3 or TRBV12-4 to TRBJ2-5, with D possibly being TRBD1 (6 bases). The J call is uncertain, as TRBJ2-7 better fits the DNA end. The CDR3 has 14 residues. The CDR3 is CASSFYREVGEQYF. The CDR3 DNA follows: TGTGCCAGCAGTTTCTACAGGGAAGTTGGCGAGCAGTACTTC.

This clonotype was seen a handful of times. V gene TRBV5-5 combines with J gene TRBJ2-2; 9 positions match TRBD1. Germline V gene sequence: CDR1 SGHKS, CDR2 YYEKEE (reference sequence). The CDR3 runs 15 residues. V was clipped by 5 bases and J by 3 bases; unmatched bases: 5. The CDR3 bases are TGTGCCAGCAGTCCCGGGACAGGGCACACCGGGGAGCTGTTTTTT. Its protein is CASSPGTGHTGELFF.

The gene calls are TRBV30 and TRBJ2-5; 14 bases match TRBD2. Germline CDR1 is GTSNPN and CDR2 is SVGIG (reference sequence). V shed 4 bases and J 5 bases; nucleotides not matched to a gene: 6. The CDR3 is made up of 15 amino acids. CDR3 in amino acids: CAWTTSGGARETQYF. DNA for the CDR3: TGTGCCTGGACGACTAGCGGGGGGGCCAGGGAGACCCAGTACTTC.

V gene TRBV2 combines with J gene TRBJ2-3, with 8 positions matching TRBD2. Germline V gives CDR1 SNHLY, CDR2 FYNNEI. The J segment lost 6 bases and the V segment lost 7 bases, leaving 9 bases of the junction unmatched. This CDR3 comprises 14 residues. The CDR3 coding sequence is TGTGCCAGCACGCGAGCGGGGGAAGGGGATACGCAGTATTTT. It yields the protein CASTRAGEGDTQYF.